This T cell receptor (beta chain) appears in the sequencing data of a study of shared clonotypes between healthy human individuals. Findings of the study overall: It was expected that sequencing depth would affect clonotype sharing among donors. Apart from blood, nothing was sampled; tissue repertoires likely differ.

This CDR3 has 16 residues. J was trimmed by 4 bases and V by 6 bases; bases with no gene match: 11. The germline CDR1 and CDR2 sequences are SQVTM and ANQGSEA. Concerning this clone itself: Its antigen is undetermined.

TCRdb keeps only in-frame clones here, not all; method: immunoSEQ multiplex PCR. The sample has millions of clones; roughly 91% are singletons. The naive CD8 fraction comprised CD45RO-negative cells positively selected for CCR7 and excluded terminally differentiated effector memory CD45RA+ cells. Sequencing input: naive CD8+ T cells from PBMCs. This sequence joins TRBV29-1 and TRBJ2-7, with 14 bases aligning to TRBD2. The receptor comes from a man aged 18 to 29 in good health. Some clones in this sample may be carry-over from other donors' samples. This CDR3 is CSVLGTSGRLLYEQYF. CDR3 DNA: TGCAGCGTGCTCGGGACTAGCGGGAGACTTTTGTACGAGCAGTACTTC.